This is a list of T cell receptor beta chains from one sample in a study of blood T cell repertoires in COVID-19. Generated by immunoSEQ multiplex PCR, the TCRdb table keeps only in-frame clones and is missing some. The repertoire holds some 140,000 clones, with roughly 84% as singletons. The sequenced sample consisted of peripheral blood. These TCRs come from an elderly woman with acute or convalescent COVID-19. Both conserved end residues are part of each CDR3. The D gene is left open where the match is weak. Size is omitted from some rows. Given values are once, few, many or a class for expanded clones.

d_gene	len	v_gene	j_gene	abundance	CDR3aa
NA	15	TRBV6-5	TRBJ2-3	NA	CASSYSGGAGDTQYF
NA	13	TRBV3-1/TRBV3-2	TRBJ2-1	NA	CASSQDGYNEQFF
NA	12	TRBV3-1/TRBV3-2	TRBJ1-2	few	CASSQGRYGYTF
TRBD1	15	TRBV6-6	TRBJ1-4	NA	CASSLRGQGDEKLFF
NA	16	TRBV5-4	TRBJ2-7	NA	CASSLAGHIGRGEQYF
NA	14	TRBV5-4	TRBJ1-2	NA	CASSLGSGNYGYTF
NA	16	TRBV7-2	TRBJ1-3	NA	CASRLTGGNSGNTIYF
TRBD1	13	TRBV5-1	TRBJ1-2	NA	CASSRDSDYGYTF
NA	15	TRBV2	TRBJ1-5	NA	CASRTDRNSNQPQHF
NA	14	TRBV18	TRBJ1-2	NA	CASPSVGGRYGYTF
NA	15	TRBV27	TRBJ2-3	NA	CASRGLSLLTDTQYF
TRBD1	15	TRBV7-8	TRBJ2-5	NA	CASSRTGAPQETQYF
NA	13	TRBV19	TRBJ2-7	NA	CASSPTFLYEQYF
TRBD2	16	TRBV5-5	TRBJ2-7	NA	CASSLGTSGSSYEQYF
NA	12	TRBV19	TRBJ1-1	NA	CASTGVNTEAFF
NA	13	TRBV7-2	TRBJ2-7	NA	CASSFRDFYEQYF
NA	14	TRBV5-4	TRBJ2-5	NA	CASSLGVQKETQYF
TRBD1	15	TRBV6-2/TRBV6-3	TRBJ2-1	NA	CASSYAGTAYNEQFF
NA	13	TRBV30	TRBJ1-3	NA	CAWGPAGGNTIYF
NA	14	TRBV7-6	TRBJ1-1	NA	CASSLGRTNTEAFF
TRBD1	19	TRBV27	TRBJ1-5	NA	CASSLRGTGGNYSNQPQHF
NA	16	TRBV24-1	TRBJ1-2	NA	CATSDFSRGSGYGYTF
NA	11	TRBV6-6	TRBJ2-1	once	CASSTGNEQFF
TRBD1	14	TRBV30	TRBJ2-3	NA	CALLSGGRTDTQYF
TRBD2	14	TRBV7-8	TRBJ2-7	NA	CASSSRDYSYEQYF
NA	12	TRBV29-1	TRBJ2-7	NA	CSVEQGGYEQYF
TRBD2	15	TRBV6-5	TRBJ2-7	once	CASSYTLLGGSEQYF
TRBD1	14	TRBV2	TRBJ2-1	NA	CASRGQGFGNEQFF
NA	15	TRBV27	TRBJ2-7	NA	CASSAGQGVRYEQYF
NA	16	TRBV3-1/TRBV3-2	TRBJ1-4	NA	CASSQEGSGLGEKLFF
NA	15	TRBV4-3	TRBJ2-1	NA	CASSQDRSGGNEQFF
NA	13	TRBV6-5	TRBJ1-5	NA	CASRAGVNQPQHF
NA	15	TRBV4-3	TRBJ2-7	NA	CASSQTPDLSYEQYF
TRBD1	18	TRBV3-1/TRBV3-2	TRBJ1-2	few	CASSRFRDRAFQNYGYTF
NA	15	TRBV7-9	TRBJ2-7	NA	CASSLGSPVSYEQYF
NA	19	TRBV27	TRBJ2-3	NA	CASSPRGSSDYTSTDTQYF
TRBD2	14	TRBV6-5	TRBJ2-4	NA	CASSPRGGRNIQYF
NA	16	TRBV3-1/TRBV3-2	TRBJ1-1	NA	CASSQDRWGIRTEAFF
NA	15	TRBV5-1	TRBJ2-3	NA	CASSPEGRSTDTQYF
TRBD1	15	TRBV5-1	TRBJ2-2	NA	CASSLRTGDLGELFF
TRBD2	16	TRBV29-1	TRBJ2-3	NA	CSVEEWVAGGSDTQYF
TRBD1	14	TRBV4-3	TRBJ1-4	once	CASSQGGTVEKLFF
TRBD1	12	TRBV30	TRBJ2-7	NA	CSLGTGGYEQYF
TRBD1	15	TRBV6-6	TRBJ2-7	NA	CASNLLLGQGHEQYF
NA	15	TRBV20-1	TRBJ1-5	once	CSASIRIGRNQPQHF
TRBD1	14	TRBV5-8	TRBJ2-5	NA	CASSSDRGSETQYF
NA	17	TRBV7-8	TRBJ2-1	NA	CASSSPGLARTYNEQFF
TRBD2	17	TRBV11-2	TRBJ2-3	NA	CASSLNQAGVVTDTQYF
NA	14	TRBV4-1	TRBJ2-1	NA	CASSQDRRGNEQFF
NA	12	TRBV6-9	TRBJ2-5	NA	CASSYRGETQYF
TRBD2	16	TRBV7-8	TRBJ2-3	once	CASSILAAGGTDTQYF
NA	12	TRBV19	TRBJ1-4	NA	CASSILNRKLFF
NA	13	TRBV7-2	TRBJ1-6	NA	CASSPNYNSPLHF
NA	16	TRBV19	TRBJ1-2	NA	CASSSTGTQGIYGYTF
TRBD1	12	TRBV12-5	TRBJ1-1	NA	CASQQGGAEAFF
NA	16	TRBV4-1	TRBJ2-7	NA	CASSEEERVFSYEQYF
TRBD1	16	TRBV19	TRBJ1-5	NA	CASRPTGGLSNQPQHF
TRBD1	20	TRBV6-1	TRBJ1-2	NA	CASSEAQSGTGVPLFYGYTF
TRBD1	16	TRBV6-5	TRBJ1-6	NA	CASSYSTGTGNSPLHF